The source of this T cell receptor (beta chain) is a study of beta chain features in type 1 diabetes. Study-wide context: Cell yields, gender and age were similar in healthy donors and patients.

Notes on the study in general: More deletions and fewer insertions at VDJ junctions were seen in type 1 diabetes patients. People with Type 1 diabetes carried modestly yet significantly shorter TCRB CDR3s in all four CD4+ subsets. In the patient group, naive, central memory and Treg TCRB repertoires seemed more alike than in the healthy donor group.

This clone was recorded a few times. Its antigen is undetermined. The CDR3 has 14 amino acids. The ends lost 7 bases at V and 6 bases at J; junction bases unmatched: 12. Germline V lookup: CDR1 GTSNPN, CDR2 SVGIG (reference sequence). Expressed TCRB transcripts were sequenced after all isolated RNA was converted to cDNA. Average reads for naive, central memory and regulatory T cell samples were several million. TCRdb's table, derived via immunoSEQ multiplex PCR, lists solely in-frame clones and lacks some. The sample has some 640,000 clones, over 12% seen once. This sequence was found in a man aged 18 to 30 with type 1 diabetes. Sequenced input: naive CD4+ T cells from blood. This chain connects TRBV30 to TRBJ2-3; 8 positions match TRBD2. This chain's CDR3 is CASSGVAGLDTQYF. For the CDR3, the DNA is TGTGCCTCGTCAGGGGTAGCGGGGCTCGATACGCAGTATTTT.